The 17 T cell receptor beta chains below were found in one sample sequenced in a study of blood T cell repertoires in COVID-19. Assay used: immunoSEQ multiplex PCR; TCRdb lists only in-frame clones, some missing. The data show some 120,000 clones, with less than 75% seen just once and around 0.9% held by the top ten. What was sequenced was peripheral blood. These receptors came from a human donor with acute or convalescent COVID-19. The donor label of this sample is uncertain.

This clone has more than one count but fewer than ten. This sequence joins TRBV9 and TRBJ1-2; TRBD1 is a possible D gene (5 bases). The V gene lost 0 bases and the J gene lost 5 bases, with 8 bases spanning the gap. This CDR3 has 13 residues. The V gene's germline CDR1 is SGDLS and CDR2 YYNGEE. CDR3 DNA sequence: TGTGCCAGCAGCGTAGGACAGCCTTATGGCTACACCTTC. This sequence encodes CASSVGQPYGYTF.

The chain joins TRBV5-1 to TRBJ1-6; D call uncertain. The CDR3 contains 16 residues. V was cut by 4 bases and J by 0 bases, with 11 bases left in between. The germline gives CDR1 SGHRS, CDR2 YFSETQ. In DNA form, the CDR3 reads TGCGCCAGCAGCCCCGGCCGGAGCTCCTATAATTCACCCCTCCACTTT. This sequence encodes CASSPGRSSYNSPLHF.

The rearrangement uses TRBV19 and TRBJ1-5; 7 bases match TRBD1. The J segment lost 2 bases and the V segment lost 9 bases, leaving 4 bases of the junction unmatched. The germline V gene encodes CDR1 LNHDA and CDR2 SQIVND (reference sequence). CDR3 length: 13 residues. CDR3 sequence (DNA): TGTGCCAGCAGGGGGGCCCGCAATCAGCCCCAGCATTTT. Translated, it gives CASRGARNQPQHF.

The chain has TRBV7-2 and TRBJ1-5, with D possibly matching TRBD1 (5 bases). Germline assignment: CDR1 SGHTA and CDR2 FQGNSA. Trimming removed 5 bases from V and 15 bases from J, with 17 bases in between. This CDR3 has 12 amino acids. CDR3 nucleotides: TGTGCCAGCAGCGGGTACAGGAGTTCCCTGCATTTT. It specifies CASSGYRSSLHF.

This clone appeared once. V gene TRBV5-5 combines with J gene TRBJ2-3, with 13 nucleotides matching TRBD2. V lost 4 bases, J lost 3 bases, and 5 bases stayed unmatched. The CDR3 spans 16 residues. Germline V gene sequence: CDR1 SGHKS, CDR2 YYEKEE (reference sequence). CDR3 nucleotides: TGTGCCAGCAGCCTCGCGGGACTAGCGGGGACAGATACGCAGTATTTT. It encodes CASSLAGLAGTDTQYF. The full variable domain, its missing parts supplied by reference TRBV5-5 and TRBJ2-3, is DAGVTQSPTHLIKTRGQQVTLRCSPISGHKSVSWYQQVLGQGPQFIFQYYEKEERGRGNFPDRFSARQFPNYSSELNVNALLLGDSALYLCASSLAGLAGTDTQYFGPGTRLTVL.

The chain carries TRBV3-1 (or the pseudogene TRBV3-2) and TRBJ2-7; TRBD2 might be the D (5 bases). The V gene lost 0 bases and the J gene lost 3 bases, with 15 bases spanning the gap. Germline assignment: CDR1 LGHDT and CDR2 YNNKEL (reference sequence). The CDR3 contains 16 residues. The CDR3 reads CASSQDGSERFYEQYF. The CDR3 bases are TGTGCCAGCAGCCAAGATGGGAGCGAAAGATTCTACGAGCAGTACTTC.

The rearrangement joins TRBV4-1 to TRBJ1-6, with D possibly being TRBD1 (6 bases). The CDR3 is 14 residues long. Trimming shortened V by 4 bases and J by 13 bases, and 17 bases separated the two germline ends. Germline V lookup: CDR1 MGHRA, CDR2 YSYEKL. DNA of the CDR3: TGCGCCAGCAGCCCAGAATCCAACAGGGCTCCCCTCCACTTT. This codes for CASSPESNRAPLHF.

CDR3 coding DNA: TGTGCCAGCAGCCAACAGATCTATAATTCACCCCTCCACTTT. It encodes CASSQQIYNSPLHF. The rearrangement joins TRBV7-3 to TRBJ1-6; no firm D call. V was trimmed by 5 bases and J by 3 bases, leaving 8 bases between them. The germline V gene has CDR1 SGHTA and CDR2 FQGTGA. This CDR3 is 14 amino acids long.

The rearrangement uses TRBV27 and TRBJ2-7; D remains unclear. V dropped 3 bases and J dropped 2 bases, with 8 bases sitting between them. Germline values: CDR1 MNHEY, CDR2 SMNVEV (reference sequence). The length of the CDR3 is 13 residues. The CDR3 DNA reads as TGTGCCAGCAGTTTTGGGCCAACCTACGAGCAGTACTTC. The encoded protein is CASSFGPTYEQYF.

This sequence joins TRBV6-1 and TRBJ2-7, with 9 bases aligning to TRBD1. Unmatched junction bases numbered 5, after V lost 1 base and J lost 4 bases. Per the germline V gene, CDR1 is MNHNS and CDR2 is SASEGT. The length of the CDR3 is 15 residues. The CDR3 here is CASSEGGTGWYEQYF. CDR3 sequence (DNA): TGTGCCAGCAGTGAAGGGGGGACAGGGTGGTACGAGCAGTACTTC.

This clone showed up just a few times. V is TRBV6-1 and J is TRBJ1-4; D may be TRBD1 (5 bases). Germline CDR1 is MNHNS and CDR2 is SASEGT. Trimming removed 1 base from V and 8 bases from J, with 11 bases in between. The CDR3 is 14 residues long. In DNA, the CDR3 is TGTGCCAGCAGTGAAGGCTGGACATACGAAAAACTGTTTTTT. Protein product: CASSEGWTYEKLFF.

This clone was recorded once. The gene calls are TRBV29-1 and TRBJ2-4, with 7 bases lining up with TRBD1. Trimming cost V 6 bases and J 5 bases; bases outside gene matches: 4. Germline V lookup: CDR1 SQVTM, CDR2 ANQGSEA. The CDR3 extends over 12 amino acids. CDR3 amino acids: CSVRQGQNIQYF. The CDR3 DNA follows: TGCAGCGTCCGACAGGGTCAAAACATTCAGTACTTC.

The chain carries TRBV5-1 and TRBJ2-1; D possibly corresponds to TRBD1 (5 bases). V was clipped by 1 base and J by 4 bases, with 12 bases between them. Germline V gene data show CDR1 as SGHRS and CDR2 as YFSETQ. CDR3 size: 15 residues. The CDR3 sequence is CASSLSDNPYNEQFF. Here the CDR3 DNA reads TGCGCCAGCAGCTTGTCGGACAACCCATACAATGAGCAGTTCTTC. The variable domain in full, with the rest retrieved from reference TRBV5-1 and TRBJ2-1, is KAGVTQTPRYLIKTRGQQVTLSCSPISGHRSVSWYQQTPGQGLQFLFEYFSETQRNKGNFPGRFSGRQFSNSRSEMNVSTLELGDSALYLCASSLSDNPYNEQFFGPGTRLTVL.

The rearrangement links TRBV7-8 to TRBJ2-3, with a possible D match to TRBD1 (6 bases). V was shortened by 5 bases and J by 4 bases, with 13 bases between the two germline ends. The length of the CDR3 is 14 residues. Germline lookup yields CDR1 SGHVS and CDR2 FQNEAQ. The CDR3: CASSVQTGADTQYF. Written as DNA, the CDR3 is TGTGCCAGCAGCGTGCAGACAGGAGCAGATACGCAGTATTTT.

DNA of the CDR3: TGTGCCAGCAGTTACTCTCCAGGGGATGAAGCTTTCTTT. It encodes CASSYSPGDEAFF. The chain links TRBV6-5 to TRBJ1-1, with D maybe TRBD1 (6 bases). The V and J ends lost 0 bases and 7 bases respectively, with 9 bases between them. CDR3 length: 13 amino acids. CDR1 and CDR2 (germline): MNHEY, SVGAGI.

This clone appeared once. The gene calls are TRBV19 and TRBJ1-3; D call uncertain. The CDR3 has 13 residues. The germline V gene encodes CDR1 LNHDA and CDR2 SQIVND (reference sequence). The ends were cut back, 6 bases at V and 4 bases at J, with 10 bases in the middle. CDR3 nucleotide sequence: TGTGCCAGTAGCCAAACGCGGGGAAACACCATATATTTT. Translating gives CASSQTRGNTIYF. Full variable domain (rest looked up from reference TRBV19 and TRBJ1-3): DGGITQSPKYLFRKEGQNVTLSCEQNLNHDAMYWYRQDPGQGLRLIYYSQIVNDFQKGDIAEGYSVSREKKESFPLTVTSAQKNPTAFYLCASSQTRGNTIYFGEGSWLTVV.

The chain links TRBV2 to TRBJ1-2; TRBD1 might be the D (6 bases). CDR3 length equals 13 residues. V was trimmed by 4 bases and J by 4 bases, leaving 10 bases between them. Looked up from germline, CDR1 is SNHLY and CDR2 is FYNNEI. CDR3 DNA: TGTGCCAGCAGTGTCAGGGGCGCCTATGGCTACACCTTC. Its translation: CASSVRGAYGYTF.